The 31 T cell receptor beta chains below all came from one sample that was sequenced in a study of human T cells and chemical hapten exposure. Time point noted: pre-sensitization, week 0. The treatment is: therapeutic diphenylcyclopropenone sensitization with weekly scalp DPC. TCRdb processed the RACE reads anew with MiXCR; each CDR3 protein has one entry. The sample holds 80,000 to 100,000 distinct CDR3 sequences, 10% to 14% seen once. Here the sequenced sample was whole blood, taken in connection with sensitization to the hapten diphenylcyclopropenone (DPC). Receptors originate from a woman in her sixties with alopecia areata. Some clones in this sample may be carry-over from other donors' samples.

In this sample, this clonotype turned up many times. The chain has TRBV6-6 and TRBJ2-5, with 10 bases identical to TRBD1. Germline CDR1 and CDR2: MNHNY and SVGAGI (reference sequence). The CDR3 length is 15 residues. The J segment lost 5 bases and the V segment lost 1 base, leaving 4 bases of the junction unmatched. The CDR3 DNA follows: TGTGCCAGCAGTTACTTCGACAGGGGGCAGGAGACCCAGTACTTC. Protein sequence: CASSYFDRGQETQYF.

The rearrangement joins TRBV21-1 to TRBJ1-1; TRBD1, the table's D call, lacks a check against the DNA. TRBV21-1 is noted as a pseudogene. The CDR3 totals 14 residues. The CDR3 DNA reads TGTGCCAGCAGACGGACAGGGTTCGGCACTGAAGCTTTCTTT. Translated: CASRRTGFGTEAFF.

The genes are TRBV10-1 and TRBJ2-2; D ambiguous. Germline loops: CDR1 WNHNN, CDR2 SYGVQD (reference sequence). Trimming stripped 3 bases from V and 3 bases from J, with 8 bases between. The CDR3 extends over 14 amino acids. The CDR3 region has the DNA TGCGCCAGCAGTGATAAAGAATACACCGGGGAGCTGTTTTTT. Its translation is CASSDKEYTGELFF.

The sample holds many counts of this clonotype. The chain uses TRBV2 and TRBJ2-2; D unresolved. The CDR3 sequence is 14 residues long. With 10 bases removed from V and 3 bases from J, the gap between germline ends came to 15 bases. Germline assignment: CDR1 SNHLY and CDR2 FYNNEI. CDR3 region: CATNILDDTGELFF. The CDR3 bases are TGTGCCACTAACATCCTTGATGACACCGGGGAGCTGTTTTTT.

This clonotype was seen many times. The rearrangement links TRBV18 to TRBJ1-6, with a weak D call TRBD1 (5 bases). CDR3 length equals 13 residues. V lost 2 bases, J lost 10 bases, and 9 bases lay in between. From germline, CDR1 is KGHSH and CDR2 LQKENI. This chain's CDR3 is CASSPSGGSPLHF. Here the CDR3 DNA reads TGTGCCAGCTCACCATCGGGGGGATCACCCCTCCACTTT.

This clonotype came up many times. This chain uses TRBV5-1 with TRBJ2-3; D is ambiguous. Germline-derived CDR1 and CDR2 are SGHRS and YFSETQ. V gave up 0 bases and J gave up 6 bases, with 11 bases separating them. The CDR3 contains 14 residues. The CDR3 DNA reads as TGCGCCAGCAGCTTGGCCAGCGACGGTGATACGCAGTATTTT. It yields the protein CASSLASDGDTQYF.

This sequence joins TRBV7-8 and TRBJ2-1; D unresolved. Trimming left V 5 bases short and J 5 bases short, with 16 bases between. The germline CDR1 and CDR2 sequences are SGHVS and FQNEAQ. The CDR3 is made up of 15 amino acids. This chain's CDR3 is CASSQLPDSNNEQFF. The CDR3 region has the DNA TGTGCCAGCAGCCAGCTCCCGGATTCGAACAATGAGCAGTTCTTC.

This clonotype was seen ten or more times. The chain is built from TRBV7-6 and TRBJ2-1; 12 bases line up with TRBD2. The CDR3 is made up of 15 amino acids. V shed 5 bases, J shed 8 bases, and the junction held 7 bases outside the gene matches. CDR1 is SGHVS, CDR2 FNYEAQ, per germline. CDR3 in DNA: TGTGCCAGCAGCCAACTAGCGGGGGGTGGGGATGAGCAGTTCTTC. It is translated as CASSQLAGGGDEQFF.

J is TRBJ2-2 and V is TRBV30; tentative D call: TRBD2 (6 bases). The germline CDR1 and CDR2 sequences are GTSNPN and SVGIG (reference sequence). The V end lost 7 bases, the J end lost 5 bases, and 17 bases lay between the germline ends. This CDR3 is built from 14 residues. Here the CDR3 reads CALSSGVLTGELFF. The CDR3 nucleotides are TGTGCCTTGAGCTCGGGAGTTTTAACCGGGGAGCTGTTTTTT.

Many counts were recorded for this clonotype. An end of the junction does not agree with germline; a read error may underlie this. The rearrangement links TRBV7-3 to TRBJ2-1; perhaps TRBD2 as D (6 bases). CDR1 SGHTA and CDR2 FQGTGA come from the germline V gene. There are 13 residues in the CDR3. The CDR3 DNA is TGTGCCAGCAGCTTTCACACCGGGACTGGAACCTACTTC. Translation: CASSFHTGTGTYF.

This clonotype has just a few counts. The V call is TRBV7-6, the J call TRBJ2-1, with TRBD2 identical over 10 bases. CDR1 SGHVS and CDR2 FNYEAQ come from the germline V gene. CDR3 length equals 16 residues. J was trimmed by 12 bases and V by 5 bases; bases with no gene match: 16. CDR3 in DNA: TGTGCCAGCAGCGGAAAAGCGGGGGGGCCGGTCGGGAGGCAGTTCTTC. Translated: CASSGKAGGPVGRQFF.

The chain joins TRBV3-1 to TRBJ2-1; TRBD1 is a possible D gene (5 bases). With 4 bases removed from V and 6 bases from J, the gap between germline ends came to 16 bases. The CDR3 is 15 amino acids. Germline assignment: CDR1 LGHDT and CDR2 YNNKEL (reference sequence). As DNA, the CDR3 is TGTGCCAGCAGCCTCCATGGGGCTCATTCCAATGAGCAGTTCTTC. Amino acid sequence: CASSLHGAHSNEQFF.

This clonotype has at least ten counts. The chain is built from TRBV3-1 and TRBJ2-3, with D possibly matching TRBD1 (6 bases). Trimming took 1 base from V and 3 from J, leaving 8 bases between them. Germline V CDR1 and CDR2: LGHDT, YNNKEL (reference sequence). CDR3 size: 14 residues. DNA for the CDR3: TGTGCCAGCAGCCAAGTGACAGGAACAGATACGCAGTATTTT. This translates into CASSQVTGTDTQYF.

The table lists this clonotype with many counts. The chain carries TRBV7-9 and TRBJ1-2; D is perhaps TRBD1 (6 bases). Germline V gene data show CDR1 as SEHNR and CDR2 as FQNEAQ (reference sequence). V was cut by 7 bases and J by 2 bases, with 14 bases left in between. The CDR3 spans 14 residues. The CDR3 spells CASIPAQGNYGYTF. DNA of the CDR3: TGTGCCAGCATCCCAGCACAGGGAAACTATGGCTACACCTTC. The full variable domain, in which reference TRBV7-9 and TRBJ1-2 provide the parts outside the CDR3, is DTGVSQNPRHKITKRGQNVTFRCDPISEHNRLYWYRQTLGQGPEFLTYFQNEAQLEKSRLLSDRFSAERPKGSFSTLEIQRTEQGDSAMYLCASIPAQGNYGYTFGSGTRLTVV.

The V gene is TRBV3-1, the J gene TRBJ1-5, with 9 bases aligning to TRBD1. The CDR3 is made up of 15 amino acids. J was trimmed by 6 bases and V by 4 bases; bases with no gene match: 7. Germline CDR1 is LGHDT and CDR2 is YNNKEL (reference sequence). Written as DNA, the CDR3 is TGTGCCAGCAGCCCTACCCGACAGGGGGGTCAGCCCCAGCATTTT. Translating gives CASSPTRQGGQPQHF. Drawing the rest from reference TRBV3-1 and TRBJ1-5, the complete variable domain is DTAVSQTPKYLVTQMGNDKSIKCEQNLGHDTMYWYKQDSKKFLKIMFSYNNKELIINETVPNRFSPKSPDKAHLNLHINSLELGDSAVYFCASSPTRQGGQPQHFGDGTRLSIL.

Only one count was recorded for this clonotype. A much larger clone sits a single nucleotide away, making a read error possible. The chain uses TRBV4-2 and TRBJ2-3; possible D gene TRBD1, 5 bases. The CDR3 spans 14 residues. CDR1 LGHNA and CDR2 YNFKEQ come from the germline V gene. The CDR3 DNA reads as TGTGCCAGCAGCCGACAGCTTAACACAGAAACGCAGTATTTT. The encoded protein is CASSRQLNTETQYF.

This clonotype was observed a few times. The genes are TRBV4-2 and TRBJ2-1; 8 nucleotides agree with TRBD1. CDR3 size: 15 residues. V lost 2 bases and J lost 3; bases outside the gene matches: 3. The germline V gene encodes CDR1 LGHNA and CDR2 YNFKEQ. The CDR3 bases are TGTGCCAGCAGCCAACCGACAGGGGTCTACAATGAGCAGTTCTTC. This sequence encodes CASSQPTGVYNEQFF.

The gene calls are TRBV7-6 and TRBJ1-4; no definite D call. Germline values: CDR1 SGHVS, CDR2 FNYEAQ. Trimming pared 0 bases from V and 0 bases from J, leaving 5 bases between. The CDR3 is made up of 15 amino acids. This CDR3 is CASSLARATNEKLFF. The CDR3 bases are TGTGCCAGCAGCTTAGCGAGGGCAACTAATGAAAAACTGTTTTTT.

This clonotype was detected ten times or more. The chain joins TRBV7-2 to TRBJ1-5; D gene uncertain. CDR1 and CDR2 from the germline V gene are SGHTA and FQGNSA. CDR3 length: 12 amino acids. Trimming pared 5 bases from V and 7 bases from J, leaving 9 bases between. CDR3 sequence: CASSPVDQPQHF. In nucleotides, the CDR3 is TGTGCCAGCAGCCCAGTGGACCAGCCCCAGCATTTT.

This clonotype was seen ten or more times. CDR3 in amino acids: CASSPQPGNSGNTIYF. DNA for the CDR3: TGTGCCAGCTCACCACAGCCGGGGAACTCTGGAAACACCATATATTTT. The V and J genes are TRBV18 and TRBJ1-3, with unresolved D. Germline V gives CDR1 KGHSH, CDR2 LQKENI. Trimming pared 1 base from V and 0 bases from J, leaving 10 bases between. The CDR3 runs 16 residues.

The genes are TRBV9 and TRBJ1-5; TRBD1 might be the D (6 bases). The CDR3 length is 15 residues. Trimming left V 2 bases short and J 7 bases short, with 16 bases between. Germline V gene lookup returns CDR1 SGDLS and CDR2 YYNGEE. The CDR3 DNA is TGTGCCAGCAGCGTTGGTGACGGGGGCCGACAGCCCCAGCATTTT. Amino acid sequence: CASSVGDGGRQPQHF.

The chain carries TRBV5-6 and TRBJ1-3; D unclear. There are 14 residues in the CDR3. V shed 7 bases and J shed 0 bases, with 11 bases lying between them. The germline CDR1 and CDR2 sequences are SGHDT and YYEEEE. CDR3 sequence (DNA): TGTGCCAGCCATGTCACCGGCTCTGGAAACACCATATATTTT. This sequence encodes CASHVTGSGNTIYF.

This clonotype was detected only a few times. Written as DNA, the CDR3 is TGCAGTGCTCACCAGGGCTATCAAGAGACCCAGTACTTC. Amino acids: CSAHQGYQETQYF. The rearrangement joins TRBV20-1 to TRBJ2-5; possibly TRBD1 for D (5 bases). The germline CDR1 and CDR2 sequences are DFQATT and SNEGSKA (reference sequence). CDR3 length: 13 amino acids. Trimming pared 5 bases from V and 2 bases from J, leaving 12 bases between.

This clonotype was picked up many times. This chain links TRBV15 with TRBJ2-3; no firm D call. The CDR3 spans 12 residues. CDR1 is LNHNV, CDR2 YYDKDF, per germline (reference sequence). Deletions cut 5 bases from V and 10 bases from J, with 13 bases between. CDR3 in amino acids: CATSLYQTAQYF. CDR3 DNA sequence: TGTGCCACCAGCCTATACCAGACGGCGCAGTATTTT.

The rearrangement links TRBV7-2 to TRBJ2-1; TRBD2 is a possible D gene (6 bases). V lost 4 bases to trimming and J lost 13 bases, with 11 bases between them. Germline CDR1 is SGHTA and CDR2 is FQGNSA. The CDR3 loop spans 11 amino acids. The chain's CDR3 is CASSYGTLQFF. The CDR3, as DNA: TGTGCCAGCAGCTACGGGACTCTCCAGTTCTTC.

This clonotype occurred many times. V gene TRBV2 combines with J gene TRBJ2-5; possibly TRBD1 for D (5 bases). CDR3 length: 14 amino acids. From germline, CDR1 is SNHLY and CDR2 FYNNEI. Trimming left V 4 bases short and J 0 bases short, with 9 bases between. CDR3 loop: CASSVQAYQETQYF. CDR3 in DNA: TGTGCCAGCAGTGTACAGGCCTACCAAGAGACCCAGTACTTC.

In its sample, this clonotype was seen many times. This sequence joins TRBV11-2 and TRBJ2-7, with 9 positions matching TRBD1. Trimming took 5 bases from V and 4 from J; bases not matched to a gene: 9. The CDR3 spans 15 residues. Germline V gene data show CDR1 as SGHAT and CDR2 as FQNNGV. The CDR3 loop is CASSAWDREYYEQYF. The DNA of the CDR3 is TGTGCCAGCAGCGCCTGGGACAGGGAGTATTACGAGCAGTACTTC.

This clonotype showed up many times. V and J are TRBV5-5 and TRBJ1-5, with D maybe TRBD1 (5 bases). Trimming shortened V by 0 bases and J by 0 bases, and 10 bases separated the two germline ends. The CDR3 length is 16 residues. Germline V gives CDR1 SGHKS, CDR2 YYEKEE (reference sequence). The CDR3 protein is CASSLAPGDSNQPQHF. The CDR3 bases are TGTGCCAGCAGCTTGGCCCCGGGGGATAGCAATCAGCCCCAGCATTTT. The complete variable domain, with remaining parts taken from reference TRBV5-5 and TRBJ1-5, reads DAGVTQSPTHLIKTRGQQVTLRCSPISGHKSVSWYQQVLGQGPQFIFQYYEKEERGRGNFPDRFSARQFPNYSSELNVNALLLGDSALYLCASSLAPGDSNQPQHFGDGTRLSIL.

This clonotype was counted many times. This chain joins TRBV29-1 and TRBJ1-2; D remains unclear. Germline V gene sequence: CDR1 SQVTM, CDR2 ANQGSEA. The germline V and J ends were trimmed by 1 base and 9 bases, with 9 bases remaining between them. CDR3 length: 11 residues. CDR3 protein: CSVEGENRYTF. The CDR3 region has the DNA TGCAGCGTTGAAGGGGAGAATCGCTACACCTTC.

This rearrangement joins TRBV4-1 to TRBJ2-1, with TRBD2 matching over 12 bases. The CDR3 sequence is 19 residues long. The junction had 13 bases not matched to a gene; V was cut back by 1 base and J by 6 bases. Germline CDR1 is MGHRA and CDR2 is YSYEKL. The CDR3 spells CASSQGQLAGGAWGNEQFF. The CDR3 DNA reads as TGCGCCAGCAGCCAAGGTCAGCTAGCGGGGGGGGCTTGGGGCAATGAGCAGTTCTTC.

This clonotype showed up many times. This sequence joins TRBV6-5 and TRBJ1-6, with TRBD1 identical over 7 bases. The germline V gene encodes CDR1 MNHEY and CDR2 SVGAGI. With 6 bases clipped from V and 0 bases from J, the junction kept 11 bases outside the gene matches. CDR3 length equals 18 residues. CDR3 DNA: TGTGCCAGCAGCCGGACAGGACTCGACAGCTCCTATAATTCACCCCTCCACTTT. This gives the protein CASSRTGLDSSYNSPLHF.